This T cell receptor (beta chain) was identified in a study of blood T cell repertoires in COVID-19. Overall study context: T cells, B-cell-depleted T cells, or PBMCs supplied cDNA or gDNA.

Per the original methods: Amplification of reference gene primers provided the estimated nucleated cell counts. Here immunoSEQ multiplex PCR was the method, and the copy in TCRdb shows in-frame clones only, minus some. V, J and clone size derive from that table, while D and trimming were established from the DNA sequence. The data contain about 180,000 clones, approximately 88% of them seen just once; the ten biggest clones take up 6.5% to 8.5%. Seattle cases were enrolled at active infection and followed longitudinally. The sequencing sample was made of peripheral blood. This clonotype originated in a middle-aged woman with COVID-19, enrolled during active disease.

The chain's CDR3 is CASTSTSLGYEQYF. In nucleotides, the CDR3 is TGTGCCAGCACCTCGACTAGCCTGGGCTACGAGCAGTACTTC. The gene calls are TRBV6-5 and TRBJ2-7; 7 bases are a match to TRBD2. V lost 7 bases and J lost 3; bases outside the gene matches: 9. The CDR3 covers 14 residues. Germline V CDR1 and CDR2: MNHEY, SVGAGI.